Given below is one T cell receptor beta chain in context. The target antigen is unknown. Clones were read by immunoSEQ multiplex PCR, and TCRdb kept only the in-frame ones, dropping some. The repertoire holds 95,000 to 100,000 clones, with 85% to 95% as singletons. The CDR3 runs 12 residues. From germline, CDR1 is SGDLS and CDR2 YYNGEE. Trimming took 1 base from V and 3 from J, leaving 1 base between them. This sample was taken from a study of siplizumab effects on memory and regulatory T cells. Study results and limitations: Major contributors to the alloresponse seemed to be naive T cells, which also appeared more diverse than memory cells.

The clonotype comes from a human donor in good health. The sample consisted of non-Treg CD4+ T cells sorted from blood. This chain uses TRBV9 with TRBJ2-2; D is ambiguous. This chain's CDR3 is CASSVHTGELFF. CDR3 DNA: TGTGCCAGCAGCGTACACACCGGGGAGCTGTTTTTT.